This T cell receptor beta chain came from a study of T cells after somatic rescue of genetic block. The method was immunoSEQ multiplex PCR; TCRdb's version includes in-frame clones alone and lacks a portion of them. The sample has some 74,000 clones, roughly 90% seen once. The CDR3 has 16 amino acids. The germline CDR1 and CDR2 sequences are LNHDA and SQIVND (reference sequence). Deletions cut 2 bases from V and 3 bases from J, with 17 bases between. The chain joins TRBV19 to TRBJ2-7, with D possibly being TRBD1 (7 bases). Sequenced input: peripheral blood mononuclear cells (PBMCs). The sequence derives from a man aged 30 to 39. The CDR3 is CASSIMFQGGHYEQYF. Here the CDR3 DNA reads TGTGCCAGTAGTATAATGTTCCAGGGGGGACACTACGAGCAGTACTTC.